Shown below are 11 T cell receptor beta chains from a single sample sequenced in a study of T cell responses to AZD1222 COVID-19 vaccine. Only in-frame clones appear in the TCRdb table, and some are missing; sequencing was by immunoSEQ multiplex PCR. The sample has some 200,000 clones, over 80% seen once. The input for sequencing was peripheral blood, taken on day 0 of AZD1222 vaccination. Receptors originate from an adult in good health.

The rearrangement uses TRBV6-5 and TRBJ1-2; 9 bases are shared with TRBD1. Germline V gene sequence: CDR1 MNHEY, CDR2 SVGAGI. The CDR3 contains 13 residues. V lost 6 bases and J lost 7; bases outside the gene matches: 6. The CDR3 sequence: CASSYTGGLGYTF. The CDR3 DNA follows: TGTGCCAGCAGCTACACAGGGGGCCTTGGCTACACCTTC.

The rearrangement links TRBV7-9 to TRBJ2-7, with 7 nucleotides matching TRBD2. Germline V lookup: CDR1 SEHNR, CDR2 FQNEAQ (reference sequence). The CDR3 consists of 14 residues. V was pared by 4 bases and J by 5 bases, with 8 bases of the junction left unmatched. The CDR3 reads CASSWGGLGNEQYF. The CDR3, as DNA: TGTGCCAGCAGCTGGGGGGGACTGGGGAACGAGCAGTACTTC. Supplemented by reference TRBV7-9 and TRBJ2-7, the full variable domain reads DTGVSQNPRHKITKRGQNVTFRCDPISEHNRLYWYRQTLGQGPEFLTYFQNEAQLEKSRLLSDRFSAERPKGSFSTLEIQRTEQGDSAMYLCASSWGGLGNEQYFGPGTRLTVT.

The CDR3 DNA reads TGTGCCAGCAGCCGGTCGGAGACCCAGTACTTC. This sequence encodes CASSRSETQYF. The chain links TRBV16 to TRBJ2-5; D is uncertain. Germline V gives CDR1 KGHSY, CDR2 FQNENV. This CDR3 is built from 11 residues. V dropped 4 bases and J dropped 5 bases, with 5 bases sitting between them. Complete variable domain (other parts from reference TRBV16 and TRBJ2-5): GEEVAQTPKHLVRGEGQKAKLYCAPIKGHSYVFWYQQVLKNEFKFLISFQNENVFDETGMPKERFSAKCLPNSPCSLEIQATKLEDSAVYFCASSRSETQYFGPGTRLLVL.

Only a few counts were recorded for this clone. The rearrangement links TRBV2 to TRBJ1-1; 7 bases align to TRBD1. Germline CDR1 and CDR2: SNHLY and FYNNEI. V lost 6 bases to trimming and J lost 1 base; unmatched junction nucleotides: 5. The CDR3 contains 14 residues. CDR3 residues: CASRTQGTNTEAFF. The CDR3 coding sequence is TGTGCCAGCAGAACACAGGGGACGAACACTGAAGCTTTCTTT.

The J gene is TRBJ1-5, the V gene TRBV4-3; D remains ambiguous. The germline V gene encodes CDR1 LGHNA and CDR2 YSLEER. CDR3 length: 14 residues. Trimming took 0 bases from V and 2 from J, leaving 5 bases between them. The DNA for the CDR3 is TGCGCCAGCAGCCAAGAAGTAGGCAATCAGCCCCAGCATTTT. It is translated as CASSQEVGNQPQHF.

V usage is TRBV13 and J usage is TRBJ1-4; TRBD1 agrees at 11 bases. With 0 bases clipped from V and 6 bases from J, the junction kept 3 bases outside the gene matches. This CDR3 contains 16 residues. Per germline, CDR1 PRHDT and CDR2 FYEKMQ (reference sequence). CDR3 loop: CASSLGLDRGHEKLFF. The CDR3 bases are TGTGCCAGCAGCTTAGGCCTGGACAGGGGGCATGAAAAACTGTTTTTT.

The V and J genes are TRBV28 and TRBJ1-2, with a weak D call TRBD1 (5 bases). Trimming removed 6 bases from V and 1 base from J, with 12 bases in between. CDR3 length: 14 residues. Germline V lookup: CDR1 MDHEN, CDR2 SYDVKM. CDR3 DNA sequence: TGTGCCAGCAGCCTTCCCGGGGGTAACTATGGCTACACCTTC. Residues: CASSLPGGNYGYTF.

In regard to this clone: The same CDR3 also results from other DNA sequences found in this sample. The V gene is TRBV6-4, the J gene TRBJ2-2; 8 bases align to TRBD1. Germline V lookup: CDR1 MRHNA, CDR2 SNTAGT. The CDR3 contains 15 residues. V gave up 2 bases and J gave up 3 bases; unmatched junction bases: 2. DNA for the CDR3: TGTGCCAGCAGTGACGGGACAGGAGACACCGGGGAGCTGTTTTTT. Its protein is CASSDGTGDTGELFF.

The rearrangement uses TRBV12-3 or TRBV12-4 and TRBJ1-2; D is ambiguous. The CDR3 is made up of 12 amino acids. Trimming cost V 6 bases and J 6 bases, with 11 bases left between them. CDR3 loop: CASRSVRDGYTF. The CDR3, as DNA: TGTGCCAGCAGAAGCGTACGCGATGGCTACACCTTC.

The gene calls are TRBV3-1 (or the pseudogene TRBV3-2) and TRBJ1-5, with no clear D. Trimming stripped 1 base from V and 0 bases from J, with 10 bases between. Germline V gives CDR1 LGHDT, CDR2 YNNKEL (reference sequence). CDR3 length equals 16 residues. For the CDR3, the DNA is TGTGCCAGCAGCCAAGGTTCTCAGCTTAGCAATCAGCCCCAGCATTTT. This sequence encodes CASSQGSQLSNQPQHF.

The CDR3 nucleotides read TGTGCTAGTAACAGCCCTAGACTAGAAGCTTTCTTT. The encoded protein is CASNSPRLEAFF. The chain has TRBV12-5 and TRBJ1-1; D is undetermined. CDR1 is LGHNT and CDR2 is FRNRAP in the germline V gene. The CDR3 is 12 amino acids. V gave up 8 bases and J gave up 8 bases, with 15 bases separating them.